This T cell receptor beta chain was identified during a study of molecular identifiers for immune sequencing clone quantification. MiXCR, applied by TCRdb to the PCR reads, yields one record per CDR3 protein. The table lists about 510,000 distinct CDR3 sequences, approximately 25% of them singletons. Study-wide findings and caveats: Identical TCR molecules that share a barcode could lead to an underestimation of highly expanded clone sizes.

About this clonotype itself: What it binds is unknown. A junction end diverges from the germline sequence, so it may reflect a read error.

This TCR was recovered from a human donor in good health. Some libraries in this study had Jurkat cell RNA spiked in. The material sequenced was naive CD8+ T cells from blood, with Jurkat cell RNA spiked in. Subset meaning: FACS-sorted CD8+CD4-CCR7+CD45RA+ naive T cells.

CDR3 DNA: TGTGCCAGCAGCCCCGGGCCAGGACTTACAAATGTGCAGTTCTTC. This gives the protein CASSPGPGLTNVQFF. The chain recombines TRBV28 with TRBJ2-1; a weak D match, TRBD2 (5 bases). This CDR3 is built from 15 residues. Germline values: CDR1 MDHEN, CDR2 SYDVKM. Combining the CDR3 with reference TRBV28 and TRBJ2-1 gives the whole variable domain DVKVTQSSRYLVKRTGEKVFLECVQDMDHENMFWYRQDPGLGLRLIYFSYDVKMKEKGDIPEGYSVSREKKERFSLILESASTNQTSMYLCASSPGPGLTNVQFFGPGTRLTVL.